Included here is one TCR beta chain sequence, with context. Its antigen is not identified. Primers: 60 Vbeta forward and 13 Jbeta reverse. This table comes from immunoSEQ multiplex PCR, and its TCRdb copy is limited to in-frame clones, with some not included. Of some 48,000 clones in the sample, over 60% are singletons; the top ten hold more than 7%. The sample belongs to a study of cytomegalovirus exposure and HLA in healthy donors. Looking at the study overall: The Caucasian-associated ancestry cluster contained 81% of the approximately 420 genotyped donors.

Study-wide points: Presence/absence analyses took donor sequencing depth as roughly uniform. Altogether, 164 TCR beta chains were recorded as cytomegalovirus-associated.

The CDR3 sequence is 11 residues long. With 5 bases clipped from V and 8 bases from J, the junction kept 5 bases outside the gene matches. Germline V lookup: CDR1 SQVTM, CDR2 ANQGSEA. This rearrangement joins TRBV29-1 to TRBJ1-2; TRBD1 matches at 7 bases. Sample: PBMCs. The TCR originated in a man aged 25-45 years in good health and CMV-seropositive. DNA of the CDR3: TGCAGCGTTTCCGGACAGGAGGGCTACACCTTC. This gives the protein CSVSGQEGYTF.